This T cell receptor (beta chain) was documented in a study of blood T cell repertoires in COVID-19. Across the study: Acute-phase and convalescent COVID-19 samples originated in the United States, Italy and Spain. PBMCs, B-cell-depleted T cells, or T cells were the source of the cDNA or gDNA that made up the material.

Per the original data handling: Amplified reference gene primers provided the basis for estimating nucleated cell counts. Generated by immunoSEQ multiplex PCR, the TCRdb table keeps only in-frame clones and is missing some. V and J calls and clone size follow that table, whereas D and trimming were derived from the DNA. The sample includes 43,000 or so clones, roughly four fifths of them seen just once. The germline V gene encodes CDR1 MDHEN and CDR2 SYDVKM. The CDR3 has 15 amino acids. Trimming removed 4 bases from V and 4 bases from J; junction bases left unmatched: 7. The sample taken for sequencing was peripheral blood. The receptor comes from a man aged 60 to 75 with active COVID-19. The chain is built from TRBV28 and TRBJ1-2; 9 bases agree with TRBD1. CDR3 sequence: CASSSGTGWSYGYTF. In nucleotides, the CDR3 is TGTGCCAGCAGTTCCGGGACAGGGTGGAGCTATGGCTACACCTTC.